The clone carrying this T cell receptor beta chain occurred a few times. This CDR3 is built from 15 residues. CDR1 is LGHDT and CDR2 is YNNKEL in the germline V gene (reference sequence). V lost 7 bases, J lost 3 bases, and 5 bases stayed unmatched. This entry belongs to a study of blood T cells in healthy people across ages. With a J-beta primer mix and a sample-barcoded 5' primer, a second PCR ran 7 to 11 cycles. MiXCR, applied by TCRdb to the 5' RACE reads, yields one record per CDR3 protein. The sample lists some 1.4 million distinct CDR3 sequences, roughly 45% occurring once. What was sequenced was blood. J is TRBJ2-5 and V is TRBV3-1, with TRBD2 identical over 13 bases. The TCR was taken from a woman between 18 and 29 years old in good health. The CDR3 loop is CASTTSGGVEETQYF. The DNA of the CDR3 is TGTGCCAGCACCACTAGCGGGGGGGTTGAAGAGACCCAGTACTTC.